This is a list of T cell receptor beta chains from one sample in a study of T cells after yellow fever vaccination. Using its own MiXCR run on the 5' RACE reads, TCRdb lists one record per CDR3 protein. The sample holds under 550,000 distinct CDR3 sequences, 21% seen once. The sequencing here drew on PBMCs, taken roughly 20 days after the first yellow fever vaccination. These TCRs come from a man younger than 35 who received the YFV17D yellow fever vaccine. CDR3s include the opening cysteine and the closing phenylalanine or tryptophan. The order of the fields is J gene, CDR3 length, D gene, V gene, clone size, CDR3 protein, CDR3 DNA. D genes are given only for firm matches. Only some rows state a clone size, as once, few, many or a class for expanded clones.

TRBJ2-3	11	.	TRBV7-8	.	CASTFGDTQYF	TGTGCCAGCACCTTTGGAGATACGCAGTATTTT
TRBJ2-5	15	TRBD2	TRBV7-9	.	CASSSGLADQETQYF	TGTGCCAGCAGCTCGGGACTAGCGGACCAAGAGACCCAGTACTTC
TRBJ1-1	13	.	TRBV30	few	CAAAGRGNTEAFF	TGTGCTGCAGCCGGGAGGGGGAACACTGAAGCTTTCTTT
TRBJ2-3	13	.	TRBV4-2	few	CASSQVGEDTQYF	TGTGCCAGCAGCCAAGTTGGGGAGGATACGCAGTATTTT
TRBJ2-3	16	TRBD2	TRBV5-4	.	CASSFKSSGSTDTQYF	TGTGCCAGCAGCTTTAAGTCTAGCGGAAGCACAGATACGCAGTATTTT
TRBJ2-5	13	.	TRBV28	.	CASSLQGLGAQYF	TGTGCCAGCAGCTTACAGGGCCTCGGGGCCCAGTACTTC
TRBJ2-1	14	.	TRBV20-1	.	CSARDRRTGDEQFF	TGCAGTGCTAGAGATAGGAGGACGGGCGATGAGCAGTTCTTC
TRBJ1-1	14	TRBD1	TRBV11-1	few	CASSQRTGNTEAFF	TGTGCCAGCAGCCAACGGACAGGGAACACTGAAGCTTTCTTT
TRBJ1-2	15	.	TRBV4-2	.	CASSRGLSLNYGYTF	TGTGCCAGCAGCCGCGGTCTGTCTCTTAACTATGGCTACACCTTC
TRBJ2-5	14	.	TRBV7-3	few	CASSSARVSETQYF	TGTGCCAGCAGCTCTGCCAGGGTCTCGGAGACCCAGTACTTC
TRBJ2-4	15	TRBD1	TRBV27	.	CASSSQGGLGNIQYF	TGTGCCAGCAGCTCACAGGGGGGCCTCGGAAACATTCAGTACTTC
TRBJ2-3	12	.	TRBV6-4	few	CASSRRGDTQYF	TGTGCCAGCAGTCGTCGGGGGGATACGCAGTATTTT
TRBJ1-2	13	.	TRBV6-1	.	CASRGIWGYGYTF	TGTGCCAGTCGGGGAATATGGGGGTATGGCTACACCTTC
TRBJ2-5	14	.	TRBV5-1	.	CASSPISRQETQYF	TGCGCCAGCAGCCCGATTAGCAGGCAAGAGACCCAGTACTTC
TRBJ1-1	12	.	TRBV6-1	.	CASRVVNTEAFF	TGTGCCAGCAGGGTAGTGAACACTGAAGCTTTCTTT
TRBJ1-1	13	.	TRBV29-1	.	CSVEIFSSTEAFF	TGCAGCGTTGAAATTTTTTCGAGCACTGAAGCTTTCTTT